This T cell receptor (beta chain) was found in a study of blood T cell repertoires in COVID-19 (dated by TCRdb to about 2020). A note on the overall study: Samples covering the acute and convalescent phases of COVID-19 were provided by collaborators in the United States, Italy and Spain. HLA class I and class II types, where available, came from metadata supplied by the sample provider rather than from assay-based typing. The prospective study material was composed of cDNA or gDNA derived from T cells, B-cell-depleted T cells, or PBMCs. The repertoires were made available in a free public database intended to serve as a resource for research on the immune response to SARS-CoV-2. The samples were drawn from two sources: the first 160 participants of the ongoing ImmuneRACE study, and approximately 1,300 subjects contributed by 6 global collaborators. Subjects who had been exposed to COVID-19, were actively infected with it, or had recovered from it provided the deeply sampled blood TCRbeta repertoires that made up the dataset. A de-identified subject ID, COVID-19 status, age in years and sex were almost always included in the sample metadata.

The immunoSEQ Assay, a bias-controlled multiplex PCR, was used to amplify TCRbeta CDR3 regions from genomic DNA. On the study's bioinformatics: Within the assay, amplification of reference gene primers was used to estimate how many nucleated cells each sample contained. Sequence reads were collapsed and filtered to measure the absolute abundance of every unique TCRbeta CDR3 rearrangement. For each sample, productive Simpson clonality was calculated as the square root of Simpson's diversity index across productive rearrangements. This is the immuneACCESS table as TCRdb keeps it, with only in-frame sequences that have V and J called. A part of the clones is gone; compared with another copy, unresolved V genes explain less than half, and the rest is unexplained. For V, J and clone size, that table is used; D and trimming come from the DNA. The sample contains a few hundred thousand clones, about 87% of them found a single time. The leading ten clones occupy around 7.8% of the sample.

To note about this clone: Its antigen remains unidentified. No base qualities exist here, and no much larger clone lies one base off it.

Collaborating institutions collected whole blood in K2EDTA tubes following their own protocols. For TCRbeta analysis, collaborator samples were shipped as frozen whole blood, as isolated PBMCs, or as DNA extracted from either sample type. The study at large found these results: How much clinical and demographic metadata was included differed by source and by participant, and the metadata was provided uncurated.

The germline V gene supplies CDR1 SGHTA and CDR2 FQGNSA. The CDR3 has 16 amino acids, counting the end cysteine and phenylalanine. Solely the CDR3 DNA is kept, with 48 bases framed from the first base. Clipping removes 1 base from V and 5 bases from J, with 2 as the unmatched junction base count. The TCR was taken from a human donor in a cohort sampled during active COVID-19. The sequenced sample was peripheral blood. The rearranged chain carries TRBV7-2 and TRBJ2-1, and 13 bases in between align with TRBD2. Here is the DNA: TGTGCCAGCAGCTTAGGACTAGCGGGAGGCCACAATGAGCAGTTCTTC. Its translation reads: CASSLGLAGGHNEQFF.